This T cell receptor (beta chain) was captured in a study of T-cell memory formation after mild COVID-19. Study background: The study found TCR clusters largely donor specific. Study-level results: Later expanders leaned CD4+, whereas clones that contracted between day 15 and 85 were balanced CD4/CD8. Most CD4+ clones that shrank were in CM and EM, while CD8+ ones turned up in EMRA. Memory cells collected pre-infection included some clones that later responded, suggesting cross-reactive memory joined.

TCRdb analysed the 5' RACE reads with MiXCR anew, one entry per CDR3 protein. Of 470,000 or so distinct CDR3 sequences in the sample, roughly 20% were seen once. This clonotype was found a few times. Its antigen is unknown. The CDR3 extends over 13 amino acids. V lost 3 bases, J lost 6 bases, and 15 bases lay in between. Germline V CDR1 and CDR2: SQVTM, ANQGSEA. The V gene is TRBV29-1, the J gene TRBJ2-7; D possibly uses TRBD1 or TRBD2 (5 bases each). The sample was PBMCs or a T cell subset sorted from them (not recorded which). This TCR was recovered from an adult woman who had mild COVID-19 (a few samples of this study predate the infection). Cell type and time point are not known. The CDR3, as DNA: TGCAGCGTTGAGTCGGGACCAGGCGGCGAGCAGTACTTC. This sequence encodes CSVESGPGGEQYF.